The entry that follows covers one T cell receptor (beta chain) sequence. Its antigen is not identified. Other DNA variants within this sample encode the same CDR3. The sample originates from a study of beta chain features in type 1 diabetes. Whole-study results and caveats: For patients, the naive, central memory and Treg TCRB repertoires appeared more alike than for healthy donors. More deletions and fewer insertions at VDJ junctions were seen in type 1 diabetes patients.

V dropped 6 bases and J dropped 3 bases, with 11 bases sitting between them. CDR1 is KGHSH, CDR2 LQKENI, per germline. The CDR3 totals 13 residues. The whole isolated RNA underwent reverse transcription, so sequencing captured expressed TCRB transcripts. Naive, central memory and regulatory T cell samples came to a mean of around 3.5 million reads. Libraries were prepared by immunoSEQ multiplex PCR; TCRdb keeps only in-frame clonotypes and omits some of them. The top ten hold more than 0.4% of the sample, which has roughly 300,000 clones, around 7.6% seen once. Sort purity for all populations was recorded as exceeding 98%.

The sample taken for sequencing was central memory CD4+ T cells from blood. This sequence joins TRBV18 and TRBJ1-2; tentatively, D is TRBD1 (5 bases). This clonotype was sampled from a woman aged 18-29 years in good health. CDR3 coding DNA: TGTGCCAGCTCGCCCGGGACGGACTATGGCTACACCTTC. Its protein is CASSPGTDYGYTF.